Listed below are T cell receptor beta chains from one sample, sequenced in a study of early T cells in non-severe SARS-CoV-2 infection. In TCRdb, the 5' RACE reads were re-called with MiXCR into one record per CDR3 protein. Counted here are 50,000 to 65,000 distinct CDR3 sequences, over 8% occurring once; the ten biggest clones make up under 5.5%. Sequenced sample: whole blood. The receptor set was obtained from an adult who was a healthcare worker with PCR-confirmed SARS-CoV-2 infection or an uninfected control (not recorded which). The CDR3 runs from the conserved cysteine through the conserved F or W. Each record gives: clone size, J gene, V gene, D gene, CDR3 protein, CDR3 DNA. The D gene is left open where the match is weak. The listing skips clone size in some rows; elsewhere it reads once, few, many or a size class.

few TRBJ2-3 TRBV5-5 NA CASSSGPPLTDTQYF TGTGCCAGCAGCTCCGGACCGCCACTCACAGATACGCAGTATTTT
many TRBJ2-5 TRBV29-1 TRBD2 CSVPGLAANQETQYF TGCAGCGTACCGGGACTAGCAGCAAACCAAGAGACCCAGTACTTC
many TRBJ2-7 TRBV4-3 TRBD1 CASSQDRQGYYEQYF TGCGCCAGCAGCCAAGATCGACAGGGATACTACGAGCAGTACTTC
many TRBJ2-7 TRBV5-1 TRBD2 CASSWTSGSVYEQYF TGCGCCAGCAGCTGGACTAGCGGATCAGTCTACGAGCAGTACTTC
many TRBJ2-3 TRBV14 NA CASSQLTGSSTDTQYF TGTGCCAGCAGCCAACTAACAGGCTCAAGCACAGATACGCAGTATTTT
NA TRBJ2-3 TRBV7-3 NA CASSESGTFTDTQYF TGTGCCAGCAGTGAGAGCGGTACTTTCACAGATACGCAGTATTTT
many TRBJ2-7 TRBV6-6 TRBD2 CASSPSGRNEQYF TGTGCCAGCAGTCCCAGCGGGAGGAACGAGCAGTACTTC
NA TRBJ2-1 TRBV20-1 TRBD2 CSARDSSGRAYEQFF TGCAGTGCTAGAGATAGTAGCGGGAGGGCATATGAGCAGTTCTTC
many TRBJ1-2 TRBV5-6 NA CASSSSPGVTMAGYTF TGTGCCAGCAGCTCTTCTCCGGGGGTCACTATGGCAGGCTACACCTTC
NA TRBJ2-2 TRBV7-8 TRBD2 CASSSSREGLGELFF TGTGCCAGCAGCAGTTCTCGGGAGGGTCTTGGGGAGCTGTTTTTT
many TRBJ2-7 TRBV3-1 TRBD1 CASSRVDRGHEQYF TGTGCCAGCAGCCGAGTTGACAGGGGCCACGAGCAGTACTTC
many TRBJ1-2 TRBV5-5 NA CASSLAGDYGYTF TGTGCCAGCAGCTTGGCGGGGGATTATGGCTACACCTTC
NA TRBJ1-4 TRBV27 NA CASSWGRSNEKLFF TGTGCCAGCAGTTGGGGCAGGAGCAATGAAAAACTGTTTTTT
many TRBJ2-5 TRBV6-5 NA CASSFIAGGETQYF TGTGCCAGCAGTTTCATCGCTGGGGGAGAGACCCAGTACTTC
many TRBJ2-1 TRBV4-3 NA CASSQKDDGGNEQFF TGCGCCAGCAGCCAAAAGGACGACGGGGGCAATGAGCAGTTCTTC
many TRBJ2-5 TRBV7-6 NA CASSLGRVETQYF TGTGCCAGCAGCTTAGGCCGCGTGGAGACCCAGTACTTC
many TRBJ2-3 TRBV24-1 NA CATSDWTSTDTQYF TGTGCCACCAGTGATTGGACAAGCACAGATACGCAGTATTTT
few TRBJ1-3 TRBV20-1 NA CSAPGASGNTIYF TGCAGTGCCCCGGGGGCCTCTGGAAACACCATATATTTT
few TRBJ1-4 TRBV5-1 TRBD1 CASSLDRGSEKLFF TGCGCCAGCAGCCTAGACAGGGGGAGCGAAAAACTGTTTTTT
many TRBJ2-1 TRBV5-4 NA CASSPSSGSRNEQFF TGTGCCAGCAGCCCTTCATCCGGGAGTAGAAATGAGCAGTTCTTC
many TRBJ2-7 TRBV20-1 NA CSARGRLYLYEQYF TGCAGTGCTAGAGGACGGCTATACTTATACGAGCAGTACTTC
many TRBJ2-2 TRBV14 NA CASSPLVGANTGELFF TGTGCCAGCAGCCCCCTCGTGGGGGCCAACACCGGGGAGCTGTTTTTT
many TRBJ1-1 TRBV10-3 NA CATSFSSDTEAFF TGTGCCACCAGCTTTTCGTCGGACACTGAAGCTTTCTTT
many TRBJ2-3 TRBV20-1 NA CSARDLMGPSTDTQYF TGCAGTGCTAGAGATCTTATGGGGCCTAGCACAGATACGCAGTATTTT
few TRBJ1-1 TRBV7-2 TRBD1 CASSGDRVNTEAFF TGTGCCAGCAGCGGGGACAGGGTGAACACTGAAGCTTTCTTT
many TRBJ2-3 TRBV7-3 NA CASSPLMGDTQYF TGTGCCAGCAGCCCCCTTATGGGAGATACGCAGTATTTT
many TRBJ2-7 TRBV7-8 NA CASSFQGGEQYF TGTGCCAGCAGCTTCCAGGGTGGAGAGCAGTACTTC
many TRBJ2-3 TRBV11-2 TRBD2 CASSFPSLAGGLDTQYF TGTGCCAGCAGCTTCCCCAGCCTAGCGGGGGGGTTAGATACGCAGTATTTT
NA TRBJ1-3 TRBV7-9 NA CASSLGSPGGNTIYF TGTGCCAGCAGCTTAGGGAGCCCGGGAGGAAACACCATATATTTT
many TRBJ1-2 TRBV20-1 NA CSALTGNYGYTF TGCAGTGCCTTGACGGGGAACTATGGCTACACCTTC
NA TRBJ1-3 TRBV4-1 NA CASSQDGRGANTIYF TGCGCCAGCAGCCAAGATGGGAGAGGGGCTAACACCATATATTTT
many TRBJ2-1 TRBV29-1 NA CSVEGPPDEQFF TGCAGCGTTGAAGGACCCCCGGATGAGCAGTTCTTC
NA TRBJ1-1 TRBV2 TRBD1 CASGTGVDTEAFF TGTGCCAGCGGTACAGGGGTCGACACTGAAGCTTTCTTT
many TRBJ2-3 TRBV29-1 NA CSLTRTGTDTQYF TGCAGCCTCACGCGGACAGGCACAGATACGCAGTATTTT
NA TRBJ2-2 TRBV6-2/TRBV6-3 NA CASSYSSQIRGELFF TGTGCCAGCAGTTACTCTTCCCAGATTCGCGGGGAGCTGTTTTTT
NA TRBJ2-3 TRBV19 TRBD2 CASSRTSGYTDTQYF TGTGCCAGTAGTCGGACTAGCGGGTACACAGATACGCAGTATTTT
few TRBJ2-7 TRBV20-1 TRBD1 CSAVPRQGASSYEQYF TGCAGTGCTGTACCCCGACAGGGGGCCTCCTCCTACGAGCAGTACTTC
NA TRBJ2-1 TRBV7-8 NA CASSSLRGAHNEQFF TGTGCCAGCAGCTCCCTTAGGGGCGCCCACAATGAGCAGTTCTTC